Below, one T cell receptor beta chain is given with its context. Sequencing of TCR beta CDR3 used immunoSEQ survey depth. Profiled with immunoSEQ multiplex PCR; TCRdb holds only in-frame clones, not every one. The table lists roughly 100,000 clones, approximately 70% of them singletons, with under 30% in the top ten. This specimen belongs to a study of CD8 T cell repertoires and HIV-1 epitope variants. Study in general: Epitopes were three Gag families plus Nef HW9 and YT9. Cultures ran approximately 10 days, with IL-2, IL-7 and IL-15 added on days 3 and 7.

Trimming left V 6 bases short and J 8 bases short, with 13 bases between. This CDR3 comprises 13 residues. Germline loops: CDR1 MNHEY, CDR2 SVGAGI. V gene TRBV6-5 combines with J gene TRBJ1-4; D is perhaps TRBD1 (6 bases). The sample comprised uncultured baseline CD8+ T cells from peripheral blood mononuclear cells (PBMCs). The origin of this receptor is a male donor with HIV. CDR3 sequence reads: CASRQGIGEKLFF. The CDR3 nucleotides read TGTGCCAGCAGACAGGGAATCGGAGAAAAACTGTTTTTT.